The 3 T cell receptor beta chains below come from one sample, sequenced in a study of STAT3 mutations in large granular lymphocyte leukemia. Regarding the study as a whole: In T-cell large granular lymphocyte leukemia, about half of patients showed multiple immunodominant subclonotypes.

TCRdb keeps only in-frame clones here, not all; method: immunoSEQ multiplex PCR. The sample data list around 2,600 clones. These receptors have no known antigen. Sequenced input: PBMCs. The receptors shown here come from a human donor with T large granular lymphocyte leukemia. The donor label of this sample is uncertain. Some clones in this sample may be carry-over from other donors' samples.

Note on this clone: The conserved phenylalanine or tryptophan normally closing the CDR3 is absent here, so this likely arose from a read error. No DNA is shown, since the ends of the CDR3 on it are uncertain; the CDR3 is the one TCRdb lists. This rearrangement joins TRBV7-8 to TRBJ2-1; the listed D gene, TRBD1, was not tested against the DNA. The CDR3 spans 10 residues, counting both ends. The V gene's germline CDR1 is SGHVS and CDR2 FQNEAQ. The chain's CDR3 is CASSLVRLNE.

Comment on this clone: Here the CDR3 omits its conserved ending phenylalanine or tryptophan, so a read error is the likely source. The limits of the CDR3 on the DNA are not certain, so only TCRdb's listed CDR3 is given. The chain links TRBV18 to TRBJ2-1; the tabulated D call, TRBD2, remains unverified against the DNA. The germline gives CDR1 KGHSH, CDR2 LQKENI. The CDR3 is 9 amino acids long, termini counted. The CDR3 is CASSPPSGE.

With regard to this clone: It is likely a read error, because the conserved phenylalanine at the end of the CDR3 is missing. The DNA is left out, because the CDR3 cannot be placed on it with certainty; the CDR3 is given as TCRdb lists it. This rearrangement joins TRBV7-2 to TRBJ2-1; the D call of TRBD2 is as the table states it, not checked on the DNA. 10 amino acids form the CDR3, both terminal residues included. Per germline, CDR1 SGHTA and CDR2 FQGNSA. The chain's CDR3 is CASSSGGGDE.